This T cell receptor (beta chain) was captured in a study of blood T cell repertoires in COVID-19. Study information: Both acute and convalescent COVID-19 samples were obtained from the United States, Italy and Spain. T cells, B-cell-depleted T cells, or PBMCs supplied cDNA or gDNA.

In the original analysis: Cell counts per sample came from amplifying reference gene primers. This table comes from immunoSEQ multiplex PCR, and its TCRdb copy is limited to in-frame clones, with some not included. V, J and clone size derive from that table, while D and trimming were established from the DNA sequence. The repertoire holds about 330,000 clones, with over 75% as singletons. Two negative PCRs, clearance, or symptom resolution were required of recovered Cohort 3 donors. The receptor was isolated from a woman aged 30 to 39 who had recovered from COVID-19. Sequencing was done on a sample of PBMCs or T cells enriched from blood (not recorded which).

CDR3 loop: CASSPRSYNSPLHF. The CDR3 bases are TGTGCCAGCAGTCCGCGCTCCTATAATTCACCCCTCCACTTT. V usage is TRBV28 and J usage is TRBJ1-6; D gene uncertain. Trimming removed 5 bases from V and 0 bases from J, with 5 bases in between. CDR1 is MDHEN, CDR2 SYDVKM, per germline. CDR3 length: 14 residues. The variable domain in full, with the rest retrieved from reference TRBV28 and TRBJ1-6, is DVKVTQSSRYLVKRTGEKVFLECVQDMDHENMFWYRQDPGLGLRLIYFSYDVKMKEKGDIPEGYSVSREKKERFSLILESASTNQTSMYLCASSPRSYNSPLHFGNGTRLTVT.